The 20 T cell receptor beta chains presented below share a single source sample, sequenced in a study of OX40 agonist ivuxolimab in advanced cancers. Clones were sequenced by immunoSEQ multiplex PCR, and TCRdb holds only the in-frame ones, with some missing. The sample shows 35,000 to 55,000 clones, about 93% of them seen only once. The source was CD4+ or CD8+ T cells sorted from blood, collected in a trial of the OX40 agonist ivuxolimab. These receptors were taken from an adult with an advanced solid tumor such as melanoma, head and neck, liver or kidney cancer.

V and J are TRBV5-4 and TRBJ2-2, with 11 bases aligning to TRBD1. The CDR3 spans 17 residues. The V and J ends lost 5 bases and 6 bases, in that order; junction bases with no gene match: 12. Germline CDR1 and CDR2: SGHNT and YYREEE (reference sequence). In nucleotides, the CDR3 is TGTGCCAGCAGACCAACTATTGAGGGACAGGGGGCCGGGGAGCTGTTTTTT. Translating it yields CASRPTIEGQGAGELFF. The full variable domain, its missing parts supplied by reference TRBV5-4 and TRBJ2-2, is ETGVTQSPTHLIKTRGQQVTLRCSSQSGHNTVSWYQQALGQGPQFIFQYYREEENGRGNFPPRFSGLQFPNYSSELNVNALELDDSALYLCASRPTIEGQGAGELFFGEGSRLTVL.

The chain uses TRBV9 and TRBJ2-3; 7 bases map to TRBD2. The V and J ends lost 3 bases and 2 bases, in that order; junction bases with no gene match: 9. Germline assignment: CDR1 SGDLS and CDR2 YYNGEE. This CDR3 spans 16 amino acids. In DNA, the CDR3 is TGTGCCAGCAGCGCGACTCTAGCGGACCTCACAGATACGCAGTATTTT. It is translated as CASSATLADLTDTQYF.

This chain links TRBV4-3 with TRBJ2-7; the D gene is possibly TRBD2 (6 bases). V lost 0 bases and J 0 bases, leaving 18 bases between the germline ends. Germline-derived CDR1 and CDR2 are LGHNA and YSLEER. The CDR3 runs 18 residues. This CDR3 reads CASSQDSRLGRGSYEQYF. The DNA of the CDR3 is TGCGCCAGCAGCCAAGATTCCCGACTAGGACGGGGCTCCTACGAGCAGTACTTC.

V usage is TRBV6-5 and J usage is TRBJ2-1; 8 bases align to TRBD1. Germline assignment: CDR1 MNHEY and CDR2 SVGAGI. This CDR3 has 15 residues. V shed 6 bases, J shed 5 bases, and the junction held 9 bases outside the gene matches. The CDR3 DNA sequence: TGTGCCAGCAGCACCGGGACAGGCAACAACAATGAGCAGTTCTTC. It specifies CASSTGTGNNNEQFF.

V gene TRBV5-1 combines with J gene TRBJ2-5; TRBD1 matches 9 bases. This CDR3 comprises 17 residues. Trimming took 0 bases from V and 3 from J; bases not matched to a gene: 9. The germline V gene has CDR1 SGHRS and CDR2 YFSETQ. CDR3 coding DNA: TGCGCCAGCAGCTTGGAAAGTAGGACAGGGGCCGAAGAGACCCAGTACTTC. Translating it yields CASSLESRTGAEETQYF.

The V call is TRBV14, the J call TRBJ2-7; unclear D gene. V lost 3 bases, J lost 3 bases, and 6 bases lay in between. The CDR3 totals 12 residues. The germline gives CDR1 SGHDN, CDR2 FVKESK. The CDR3 DNA follows: TGTGCCAGCAGCCATAAGAACTACGAGCAGTACTTC. Translating gives CASSHKNYEQYF.

V usage is TRBV7-9 and J usage is TRBJ1-2; 7 positions match TRBD1. This CDR3 region has 13 residues. Trimming cost V 7 bases and J 8 bases; bases outside gene matches: 10. Germline V lookup: CDR1 SEHNR, CDR2 FQNEAQ (reference sequence). CDR3 sequence reads: CASIDRQGRGYTF. The CDR3 DNA is TGTGCCAGCATCGACCGACAGGGACGCGGCTACACCTTC. Using reference TRBV7-9 and TRBJ1-2 for the parts outside the CDR3, the full variable domain is DTGVSQNPRHKITKRGQNVTFRCDPISEHNRLYWYRQTLGQGPEFLTYFQNEAQLEKSRLLSDRFSAERPKGSFSTLEIQRTEQGDSAMYLCASIDRQGRGYTFGSGTRLTVV.

This clone was observed a single time. The CDR3 sequence: CASYKPCTGAGADTQYF. The CDR3, as DNA: TGCGCCAGCTATAAACCGTGTACTGGGGCCGGAGCAGATACGCAGTATTTT. The chain has TRBV10-1 and TRBJ2-3; perhaps TRBD1 as D (5 bases). The CDR3 totals 17 residues. The ends were cut back, 8 bases at V and 4 bases at J, with 25 bases in the middle. Germline CDR1 and CDR2: WNHNN and SYGVQD (reference sequence).

Notes on this clone: One end of the junction fails to match germline, which may point to a read error. This chain joins TRBV27 and TRBJ2-7; the D is unclear. The CDR3 has 16 amino acids. Looked up from germline, CDR1 is MNHEY and CDR2 is SMNVEV (reference sequence). CDR3 bases: TGTGCCAGCAGTCCGAATTACGTGGGAAATAGCTACGGGCAGTACTTC. Residues: CASSPNYVGNSYGQYF.

The J gene is TRBJ2-5, the V gene TRBV4-3; D uncertain. The CDR3 is 15 amino acids. The germline gives CDR1 LGHNA, CDR2 YSLEER. The V end lost 1 base, the J end lost 0 bases, and 9 bases lay between the germline ends. DNA of the CDR3: TGCGCCAGCAGCCAAGTCTTGCGGTACCAAGAGACCCAGTACTTC. Protein: CASSQVLRYQETQYF.

The chain links TRBV13 to TRBJ2-3; 7 bases match TRBD2. The V gene end was trimmed by 0 bases and the J gene end by 2 bases; junction bases not matched to a gene: 11. This CDR3 comprises 18 residues. CDR1 is PRHDT and CDR2 is FYEKMQ in the germline V gene (reference sequence). CDR3 sequence (DNA): TGTGCCAGCAGCTTAGGCCGGGCGGCTAGCGGACTCACAGATACGCAGTATTTT. Its protein product is CASSLGRAASGLTDTQYF.

V and J are TRBV4-1 and TRBJ2-2; 8 bases line up with TRBD1. V dropped 1 base and J dropped 3; count of bases not matched to a gene: 4. The length of the CDR3 is 16 residues. Germline CDR1 and CDR2: MGHRA and YSYEKL. The CDR3 spells CASSQGRTGYTGELFF. In DNA form, the CDR3 reads TGCGCCAGCAGCCAAGGTCGGACAGGGTACACCGGGGAGCTGTTTTTT.

The chain employs TRBV5-6 and TRBJ2-7; no clear D. The CDR3 covers 13 residues. Germline V gene sequence: CDR1 SGHDT, CDR2 YYEEEE. V was shortened by 4 bases and J by 7 bases, with 15 bases between the two germline ends. Here the CDR3 reads CASSPGPPAEQYF. DNA of the CDR3: TGTGCCAGCAGCCCGGGTCCCCCAGCGGAGCAGTACTTC.

CDR3 sequence (DNA): TGCGCCAGCAGCCAAGATCGGAGCGGTCTTTACCACAATGAGCAGTTCTTC. As protein: CASSQDRSGLYHNEQFF. The chain employs TRBV4-3 and TRBJ2-1; D perhaps matches TRBD2 (5 bases). Germline lookup yields CDR1 LGHNA and CDR2 YSLEER. Deletions cut 0 bases from V and 5 bases from J, with 17 bases between. This CDR3 is 17 amino acids long.

The rearrangement uses TRBV28 and TRBJ1-2; D remains unclear. The CDR3 totals 14 residues. V dropped 2 bases and J dropped 6 bases, with 13 bases sitting between them. Germline V gene data show CDR1 as MDHEN and CDR2 as SYDVKM. The CDR3, as DNA: TGTGCCAGCAGTTTAACCCACAGCATCCATGGCTACACCTTC. Protein: CASSLTHSIHGYTF.

A single count supports this clone. The chain employs TRBV4-1 and TRBJ2-2; the match to TRBD2 covers 7 bases. The CDR3 runs to 14 residues. CDR1 is MGHRA, CDR2 YSYEKL, per germline. V dropped 5 bases and J dropped 2; count of bases not matched to a gene: 2. CDR3 sequence: CASSWTSNTGELFF. The CDR3 DNA sequence: TGCGCCAGCAGCTGGACTAGTAACACCGGGGAGCTGTTTTTT.

This clone was recorded once. This sequence joins TRBV5-6 and TRBJ1-4; D is perhaps TRBD1 (6 bases). This CDR3 is built from 14 residues. Germline CDR1 SGHDT, CDR2 YYEEEE. V was clipped by 4 bases and J by 8 bases, with 15 bases between them. The CDR3 here is CASSLEARGEKLFF. DNA for the CDR3: TGTGCCAGCAGCCTCGAAGCCAGGGGAGAAAAACTGTTTTTT.

The chain combines TRBV4-2 with TRBJ2-7; D is possibly TRBD2 (6 bases). The CDR3 length is 14 residues. Germline CDR1 and CDR2: LGHNA and YNFKEQ. With 0 bases removed from V and 7 bases from J, the gap between germline ends came to 13 bases. CDR3 sequence reads: CASSQEWRGGEQYF. Here the CDR3 DNA reads TGTGCCAGCAGCCAAGAGTGGCGGGGCGGAGAGCAGTACTTC.

This clone is a singleton in its sample. The rearrangement joins TRBV11-2 to TRBJ2-7, with D unclear. The germline gives CDR1 SGHAT, CDR2 FQNNGV. CDR3 size: 15 residues. The germline V and J ends were trimmed by 2 bases and 0 bases, with 11 bases remaining between them. The CDR3 bases are TGTGCCAGCAGCTTAAGCACACCCCTCTCCTACGAGCAGTACTTC. It encodes CASSLSTPLSYEQYF.

V usage is TRBV27 and J usage is TRBJ2-5; TRBD2 matches at 7 bases. The CDR3 loop spans 14 amino acids. Germline V gene sequence: CDR1 MNHEY, CDR2 SMNVEV (reference sequence). V shed 2 bases and J 4 bases; nucleotides not matched to a gene: 4. CDR3 region: CASSLAGVPETQYF. The CDR3 nucleotides read TGTGCCAGCAGTTTAGCGGGAGTTCCAGAGACCCAGTACTTC.